These 20 T cell receptor beta chains share one sample of origin, sequenced in a study of T cells in tumors after PD-1 blockade. Only in-frame clones appear in the TCRdb table, and some are missing; sequencing was by immunoSEQ multiplex PCR. Of about 35,000 clones listed, more than 70% are singletons. The sequences come from PBMCs, collected before anti-PD-1 treatment. The receptors shown here come from a human donor with basal cell carcinoma.

The CDR3 spells CATSEAEETQYF. Here the CDR3 DNA reads TGTGCCACCAGTGAGGCAGAAGAGACCCAGTACTTC. The chain combines TRBV24-1 with TRBJ2-5; the D is unclear. The CDR3 extends over 12 amino acids. V lost 4 bases and J 3 bases, leaving 5 bases between the germline ends. The V gene's germline CDR1 is KGHDR and CDR2 SFDVKD.

As DNA, the CDR3 is TGTGCCAGCAGCCTGACTAGACAATACAATGAGCAGTTCTTC. This codes for CASSLTRQYNEQFF. The V call is TRBV7-6, the J call TRBJ2-1; TRBD2 is a possible D gene (6 bases). V was pared by 5 bases and J by 4 bases, with 12 bases between. The length of the CDR3 is 14 residues. CDR1 is SGHVS and CDR2 is FNYEAQ in the germline V gene.

V gene TRBV21-1 combines with J gene TRBJ2-4. TRBV21-1 is deemed a pseudogene. The CDR3 runs to 18 residues. The chain's CDR3 is CASRSRGAPTLAKNIQYF. The CDR3 nucleotides read TGTGCCAGCAGGAGTAGGGGGGCCCCAACCCTAGCCAAAAACATTCAGTACTTC.

The rearrangement joins TRBV24-1 to TRBJ1-4; TRBD1 matches 9 bases. V trimming: 3 bases; J trimming: 7 bases; junction bases outside the gene matches: 2. The germline gives CDR1 KGHDR, CDR2 SFDVKD. The CDR3 runs 14 residues. The CDR3 nucleotides read TGTGCCACCAGTGATACAGGGGGCGGTGAAAAACTGTTTTTT. This translates into CATSDTGGGEKLFF.

This chain uses TRBV19 with TRBJ2-3, with a tentative D call TRBD2 (6 bases). The CDR3 is 16 amino acids. Germline V CDR1 and CDR2: LNHDA, SQIVND (reference sequence). V dropped 4 bases and J dropped 2 bases, with 16 bases sitting between them. The CDR3 coding sequence is TGTGCCAGTAGTAAAGGGGAGGCAATGAACACAGATACGCAGTATTTT. This gives the protein CASSKGEAMNTDTQYF.

The chain has TRBV5-1 and TRBJ2-2; 11 bases agree with TRBD2. Per germline, CDR1 SGHRS and CDR2 YFSETQ. The CDR3 is 16 amino acids. Trimming removed 4 bases from V and 5 bases from J; junction bases left unmatched: 7. In DNA, the CDR3 is TGCGCCAGCAGCCCCACTAGCGGGAGAGATACCGGGGAGCTGTTTTTT. This translates into CASSPTSGRDTGELFF. The full variable domain, rest sourced from reference TRBV5-1 and TRBJ2-2, is KAGVTQTPRYLIKTRGQQVTLSCSPISGHRSVSWYQQTPGQGLQFLFEYFSETQRNKGNFPGRFSGRQFSNSRSEMNVSTLELGDSALYLCASSPTSGRDTGELFFGEGSRLTVL.

The gene calls are TRBV5-4 and TRBJ2-3, with D possibly called TRBD1 or TRBD2 (6 bases each). Germline CDR1 and CDR2: SGHNT and YYREEE (reference sequence). The CDR3 is 13 residues long. Trimming stripped 4 bases from V and 7 bases from J, with 13 bases between. CDR3 sequence: CASSAEGGNTQYF. CDR3 DNA sequence: TGTGCCAGCAGCGCCGAGGGGGGAAATACGCAGTATTTT.

This rearrangement joins TRBV6-5 to TRBJ2-1, with 8 bases that match TRBD1. The junction had 6 bases not matched to a gene; V was cut back by 6 bases and J by 5 bases. The germline V gene encodes CDR1 MNHEY and CDR2 SVGAGI. This CDR3 contains 14 residues. CDR3 sequence: CASRVMGQDNEQFF. Here the CDR3 DNA reads TGTGCCAGCAGGGTAATGGGACAGGACAATGAGCAGTTCTTC.

The chain couples TRBV6-5 to TRBJ2-5; TRBD1 might be the D (6 bases). The germline V gene has CDR1 MNHEY and CDR2 SVGAGI. CDR3 length equals 14 residues. V shed 5 bases and J shed 7 bases, with 17 bases lying between them. The CDR3 nucleotides are TGTGCCAGCAGTCCCAGGGGTGTAGTAGGGACCCAGTACTTC. Its protein product is CASSPRGVVGTQYF.

This clone was seen just once. The chain joins TRBV2 to TRBJ2-7, with 9 bases fitting TRBD1. V lost 4 bases to trimming and J lost 4 bases; unmatched junction nucleotides: 5. Germline CDR1 SNHLY, CDR2 FYNNEI. This CDR3 region has 14 residues. CDR3 protein: CASSAQGAEYEQYF. DNA of the CDR3: TGTGCCAGCAGTGCACAGGGGGCGGAATACGAGCAGTACTTC.

The chain carries TRBV18 and TRBJ2-5; 14 nucleotides match TRBD2. In germline, CDR1 is KGHSH, CDR2 LQKENI. V lost 6 bases, J lost 5 bases, and 5 bases stayed unmatched. This CDR3 has 15 residues. DNA of the CDR3: TGTGCCAGCTCCCCGGGACTAGCGGGAGTGGAGACCCAGTACTTC. Protein sequence: CASSPGLAGVETQYF.

This clone appeared a few times. This chain joins TRBV6-6 and TRBJ1-1; D might be TRBD1 (6 bases). The CDR3 has 13 residues. V was pared by 4 bases and J by 2 bases, with 8 bases between. Germline CDR1 is MNHNY and CDR2 is SVGAGI (reference sequence). The CDR3 sequence: CASSFGGNTEAFF. The CDR3 DNA reads as TGTGCCAGCAGTTTTGGGGGCAACACTGAAGCTTTCTTT.

The V and J genes are TRBV28 and TRBJ1-1; D may be TRBD1 (5 bases). V was shortened by 8 bases and J by 1 base, with 8 bases between the two germline ends. The germline V gene encodes CDR1 MDHEN and CDR2 SYDVKM. CDR3 length equals 12 residues. CDR3 residues: CASFDRNTEAFF. CDR3 nucleotide sequence: TGTGCCAGCTTTGACAGGAACACTGAAGCTTTCTTT.

CDR3 sequence reads: CSVARQPTDTQYF. The DNA of the CDR3 is TGCAGCGTTGCGAGACAACCGACAGATACGCAGTATTTT. V usage is TRBV29-1 and J usage is TRBJ2-3; D remains ambiguous. V was pared by 4 bases and J by 3 bases, with 11 bases between. CDR1 is SQVTM, CDR2 ANQGSEA, per germline. CDR3 length: 13 amino acids.

The chain joins TRBV14 to TRBJ2-7, with 9 bases aligning to TRBD1. V shed 1 base and J 5 bases; nucleotides not matched to a gene: 12. CDR3 size: 17 residues. Looked up from germline, CDR1 is SGHDN and CDR2 is FVKESK. Here the CDR3 reads CASSQVGGDRVHHEQYF. For the CDR3, the DNA is TGTGCCAGCAGCCAAGTGGGGGGGGACAGGGTTCACCACGAGCAGTACTTC.

The chain carries TRBV6-5 and TRBJ2-7, with TRBD2 matching 10 bases. The trim removed 5 bases at V and 3 bases at J, leaving 7 bases unmatched. The CDR3 has 15 amino acids. Germline lookup yields CDR1 MNHEY and CDR2 SVGAGI. CDR3 DNA: TGTGCCAGCAGTCCCGGACTAGCGGTACACTACGAGCAGTACTTC. Translation: CASSPGLAVHYEQYF.

The CDR3: CASSSGTANTGELFF. Written as DNA, the CDR3 is TGCGCCAGCAGCTCCGGGACAGCGAACACCGGGGAGCTGTTTTTT. The chain recombines TRBV5-1 with TRBJ2-2, with TRBD1 identical over 7 bases. CDR3 length: 15 amino acids. Per the germline V gene, CDR1 is SGHRS and CDR2 is YFSETQ. V was clipped by 3 bases and J by 0 bases; unmatched bases: 2.

This clone has more than one count but fewer than ten. The chain has TRBV2 and TRBJ1-1; unclear D gene. CDR3 length equals 14 residues. Germline loops: CDR1 SNHLY, CDR2 FYNNEI. V was shortened by 8 bases and J by 0 bases, with 13 bases between the two germline ends. The CDR3 DNA reads as TGTGCCAGCCGGAGGGCGATCATGAACACTGAAGCTTTCTTT. It codes for CASRRAIMNTEAFF.

This clone was seen a single time. The J gene is TRBJ2-5, the V gene TRBV5-5; D tentatively reads TRBD1 or TRBD2 (5 bases each). V shed 1 base and J shed 5 bases, with 12 bases lying between them. The CDR3 sequence is 14 residues long. From germline, CDR1 is SGHKS and CDR2 YYEKEE (reference sequence). CDR3 in amino acids: CASSLSAGTETQYF. The DNA of the CDR3 is TGTGCCAGCAGCTTGTCGGCCGGGACGGAGACCCAGTACTTC.

The V gene is TRBV7-2, the J gene TRBJ1-6, with D uncertain. Germline V gene lookup returns CDR1 SGHTA and CDR2 FQGNSA. The CDR3 sequence is 15 residues long. V gave up 0 bases and J gave up 4 bases, with 7 bases separating them. For the CDR3, the DNA is TGTGCCAGCAGCTTAGCGACGGGTTATAATTCACCCCTCCACTTT. Its protein product is CASSLATGYNSPLHF.